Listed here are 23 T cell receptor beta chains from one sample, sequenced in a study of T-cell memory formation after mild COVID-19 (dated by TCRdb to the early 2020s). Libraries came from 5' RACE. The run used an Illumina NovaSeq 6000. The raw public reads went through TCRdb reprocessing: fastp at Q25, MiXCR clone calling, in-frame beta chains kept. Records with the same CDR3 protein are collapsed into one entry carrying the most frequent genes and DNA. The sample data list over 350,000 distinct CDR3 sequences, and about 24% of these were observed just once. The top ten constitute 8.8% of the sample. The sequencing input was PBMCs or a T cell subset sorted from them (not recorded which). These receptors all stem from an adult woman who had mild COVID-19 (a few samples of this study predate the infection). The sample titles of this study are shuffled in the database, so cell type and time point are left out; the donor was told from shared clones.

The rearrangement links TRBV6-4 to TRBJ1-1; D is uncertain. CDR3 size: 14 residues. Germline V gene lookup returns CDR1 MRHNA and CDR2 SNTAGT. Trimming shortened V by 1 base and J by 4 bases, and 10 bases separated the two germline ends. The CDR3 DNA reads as TGTGCCAGCAGTGACTTTCTGGGGTCCACTGAAGCTTTCTTT. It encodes CASSDFLGSTEAFF.

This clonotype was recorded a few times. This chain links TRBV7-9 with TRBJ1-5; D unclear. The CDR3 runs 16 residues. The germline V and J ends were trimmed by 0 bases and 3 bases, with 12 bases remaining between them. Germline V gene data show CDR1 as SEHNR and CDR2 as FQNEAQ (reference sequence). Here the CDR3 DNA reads TGTGCCAGCAGCTTAGCTTGGGGTAGGGCCAATCAGCCCCAGCATTTT. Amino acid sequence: CASSLAWGRANQPQHF.

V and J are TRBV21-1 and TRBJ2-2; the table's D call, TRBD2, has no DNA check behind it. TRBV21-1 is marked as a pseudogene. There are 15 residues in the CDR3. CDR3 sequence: CASTHFLRGTGELFF. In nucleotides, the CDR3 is TGTGCCAGCACCCATTTTTTACGAGGGACCGGGGAGCTGTTTTTT.

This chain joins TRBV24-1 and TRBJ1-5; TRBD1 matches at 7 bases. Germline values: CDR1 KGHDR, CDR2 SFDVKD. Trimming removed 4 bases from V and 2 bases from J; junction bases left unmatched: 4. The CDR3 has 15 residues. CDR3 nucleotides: TGTGCCACCAGTGACCGAGGACAGGGCAATCAGCCCCAGCATTTT. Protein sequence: CATSDRGQGNQPQHF.

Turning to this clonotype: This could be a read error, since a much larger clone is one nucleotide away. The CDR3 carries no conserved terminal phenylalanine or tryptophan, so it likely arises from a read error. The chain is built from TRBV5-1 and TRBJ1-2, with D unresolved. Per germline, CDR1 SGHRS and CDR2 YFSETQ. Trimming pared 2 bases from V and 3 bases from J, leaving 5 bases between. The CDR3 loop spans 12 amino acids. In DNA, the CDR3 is TGCGCCAGCAGCTTCGGGGACTATGGCTACACCTTA. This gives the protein CASSFGDYGYTL.

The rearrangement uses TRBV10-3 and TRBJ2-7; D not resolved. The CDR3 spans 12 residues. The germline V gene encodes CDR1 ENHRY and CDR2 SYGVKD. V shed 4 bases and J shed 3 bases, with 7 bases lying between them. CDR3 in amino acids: CAISGLRYEQYF. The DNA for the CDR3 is TGTGCCATCAGTGGACTCCGCTACGAGCAGTACTTC.

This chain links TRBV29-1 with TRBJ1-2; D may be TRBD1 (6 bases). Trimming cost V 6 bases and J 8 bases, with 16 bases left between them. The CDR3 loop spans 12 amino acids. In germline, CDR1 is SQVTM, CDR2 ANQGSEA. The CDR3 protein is CSVQGQGRGYTF. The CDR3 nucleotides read TGCAGCGTCCAGGGGCAGGGGAGGGGCTACACCTTC.

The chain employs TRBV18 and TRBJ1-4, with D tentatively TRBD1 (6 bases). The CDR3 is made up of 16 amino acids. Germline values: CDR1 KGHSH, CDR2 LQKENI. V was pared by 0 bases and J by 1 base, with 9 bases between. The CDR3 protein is CASSPPPGETNEKLFF. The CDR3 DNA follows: TGTGCCAGCTCACCACCTCCAGGGGAAACTAATGAAAAACTGTTTTTT.

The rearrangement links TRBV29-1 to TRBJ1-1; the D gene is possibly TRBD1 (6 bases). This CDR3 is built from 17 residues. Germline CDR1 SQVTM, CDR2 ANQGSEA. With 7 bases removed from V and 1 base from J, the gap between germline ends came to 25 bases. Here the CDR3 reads CSALPRVGGLTNTEAFF. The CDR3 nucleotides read TGCAGCGCCCTACCGCGCGTCGGGGGGCTCACGAACACTGAAGCTTTCTTT.

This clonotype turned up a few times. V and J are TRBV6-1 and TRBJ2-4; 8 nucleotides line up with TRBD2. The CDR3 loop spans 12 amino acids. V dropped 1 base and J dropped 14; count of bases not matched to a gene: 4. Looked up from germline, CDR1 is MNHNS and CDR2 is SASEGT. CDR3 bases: TGTGCCAGCAGTGAAGGTAAAGCGGGGGAGTACTTC. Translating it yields CASSEGKAGEYF.

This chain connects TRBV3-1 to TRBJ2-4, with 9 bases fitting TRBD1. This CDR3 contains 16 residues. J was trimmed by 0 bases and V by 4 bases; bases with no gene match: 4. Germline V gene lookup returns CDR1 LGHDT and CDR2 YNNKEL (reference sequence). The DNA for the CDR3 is TGTGCCAGCAGCCGTGGACAGGGGATAGCCAAAAACATTCAGTACTTC. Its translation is CASSRGQGIAKNIQYF.

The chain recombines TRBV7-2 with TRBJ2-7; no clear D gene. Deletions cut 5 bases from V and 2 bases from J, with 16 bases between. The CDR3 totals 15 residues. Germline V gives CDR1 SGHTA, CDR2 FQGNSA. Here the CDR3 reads CASSLSFSAPYEQYF. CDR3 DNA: TGTGCCAGCAGCCTATCATTCAGTGCCCCCTACGAGCAGTACTTC.

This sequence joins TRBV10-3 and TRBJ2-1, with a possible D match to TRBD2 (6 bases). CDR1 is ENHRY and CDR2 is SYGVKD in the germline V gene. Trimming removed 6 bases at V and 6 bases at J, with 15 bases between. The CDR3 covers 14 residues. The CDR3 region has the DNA TGTGCCATCAGGGGGGGACCGGAGGCCAATGAGCAGTTCTTC. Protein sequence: CAIRGGPEANEQFF.

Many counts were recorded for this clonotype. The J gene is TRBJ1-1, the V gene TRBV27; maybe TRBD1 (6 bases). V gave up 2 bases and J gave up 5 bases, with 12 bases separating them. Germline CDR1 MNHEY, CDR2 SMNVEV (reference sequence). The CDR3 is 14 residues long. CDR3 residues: CASSLDRRGTEAFF. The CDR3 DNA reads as TGTGCCAGCAGTTTAGACAGGCGGGGGACTGAAGCTTTCTTT.

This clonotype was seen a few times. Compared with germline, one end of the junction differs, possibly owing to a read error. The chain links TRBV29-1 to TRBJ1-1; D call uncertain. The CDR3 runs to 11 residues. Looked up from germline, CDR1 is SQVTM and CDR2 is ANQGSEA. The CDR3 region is CSIEINTEAFF. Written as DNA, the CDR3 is TGCAGCATTGAGATCAACACTGAAGCTTTCTTT.

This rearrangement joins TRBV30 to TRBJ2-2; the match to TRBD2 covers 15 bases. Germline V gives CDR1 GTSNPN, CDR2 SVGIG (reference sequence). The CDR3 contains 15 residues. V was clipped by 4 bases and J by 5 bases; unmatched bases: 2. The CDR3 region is CAWTGTSGGTGELFF. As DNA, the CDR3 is TGTGCCTGGACCGGGACTAGCGGGGGGACCGGGGAGCTGTTTTTT.

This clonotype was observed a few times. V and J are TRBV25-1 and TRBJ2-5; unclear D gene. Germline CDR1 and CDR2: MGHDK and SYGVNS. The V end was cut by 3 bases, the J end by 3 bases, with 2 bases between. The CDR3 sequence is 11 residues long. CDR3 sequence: CASSDKETQYF. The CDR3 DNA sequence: TGTGCCAGCAGTGACAAAGAGACCCAGTACTTC.

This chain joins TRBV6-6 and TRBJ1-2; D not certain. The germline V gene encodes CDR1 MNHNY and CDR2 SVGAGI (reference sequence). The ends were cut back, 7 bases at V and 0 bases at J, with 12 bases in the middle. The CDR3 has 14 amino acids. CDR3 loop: CASKGATSNYGYTF. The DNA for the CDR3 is TGTGCCAGCAAAGGAGCGACTTCTAACTATGGCTACACCTTC.

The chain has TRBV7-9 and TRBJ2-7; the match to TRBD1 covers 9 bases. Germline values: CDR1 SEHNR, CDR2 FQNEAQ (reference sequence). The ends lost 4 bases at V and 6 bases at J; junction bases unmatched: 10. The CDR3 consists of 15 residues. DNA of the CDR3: TGTGCCAGCAGCTCCACCGGGACAGGGAGGATCGAGCAGTACTTC. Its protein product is CASSSTGTGRIEQYF.

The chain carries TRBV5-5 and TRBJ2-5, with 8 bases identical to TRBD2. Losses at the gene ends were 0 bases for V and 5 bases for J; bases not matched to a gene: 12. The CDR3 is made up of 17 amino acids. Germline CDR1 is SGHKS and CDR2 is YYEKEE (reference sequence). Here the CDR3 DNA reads TGTGCCAGCAGCTTGGCCGGGAGCGGGAGAGCGGGGGAGACCCAGTACTTC. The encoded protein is CASSLAGSGRAGETQYF. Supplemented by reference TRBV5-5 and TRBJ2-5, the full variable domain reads DAGVTQSPTHLIKTRGQQVTLRCSPISGHKSVSWYQQVLGQGPQFIFQYYEKEERGRGNFPDRFSARQFPNYSSELNVNALLLGDSALYLCASSLAGSGRAGETQYFGPGTRLLVL.

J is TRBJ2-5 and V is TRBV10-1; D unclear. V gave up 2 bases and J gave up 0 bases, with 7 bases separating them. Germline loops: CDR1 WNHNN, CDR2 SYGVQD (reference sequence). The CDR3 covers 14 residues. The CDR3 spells CASSEVAYQETQYF. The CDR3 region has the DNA TGCGCCAGCAGTGAGGTGGCGTACCAAGAGACCCAGTACTTC.

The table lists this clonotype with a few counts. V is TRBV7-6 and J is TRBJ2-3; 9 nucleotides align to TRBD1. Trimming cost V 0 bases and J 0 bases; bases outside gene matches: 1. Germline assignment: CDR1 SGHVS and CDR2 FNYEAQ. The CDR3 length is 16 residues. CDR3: CASSLAQGASTDTQYF. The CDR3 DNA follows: TGTGCCAGCAGCTTAGCACAGGGGGCAAGCACAGATACGCAGTATTTT.

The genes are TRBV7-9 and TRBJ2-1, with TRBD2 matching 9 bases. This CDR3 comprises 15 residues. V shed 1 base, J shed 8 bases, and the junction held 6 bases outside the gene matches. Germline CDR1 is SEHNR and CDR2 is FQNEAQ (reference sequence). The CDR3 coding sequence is TGTGCCAGCAGCTTAGGACGACTAGCGGTGGATGAGCAGTTCTTC. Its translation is CASSLGRLAVDEQFF.